This entry features one T cell receptor beta chain sequence. Its cognate antigen has yet to be identified. No much larger clone is present one base from it, and per-base qualities are unavailable. For CDR1 and CDR2, the germline V gene lists SGHNT and YENEEA. V trim: 5 bases; J trim: 8 bases; unmatched bases: 9. The CDR3, from cysteine to phenylalanine, totals 14 residues. Solely the CDR3 DNA is kept, with 42 bases framed from the first base. The library was made by the immunoSEQ multiplex PCR assay. The immuneACCESS repertoire file appears here via TCRdb, limited to in-frame rearrangements. These files lack a portion of the clones; in checked studies, under half of the deficit traces to unresolved V genes, and the cause of the others is not known. Counted in this sample were roughly 100,000 clones; over 95% of them appeared once. Approximately 0.21% of the sample goes to the ten largest clones. The sample comes from a study of technical replicates of blood from several donors (dated by TCRdb to 2017 to 2019).

The sequence was obtained from a human donor in good health. The V gene is TRBV11-3 and the J gene is TRBJ1-2, with 9 bases in between that match TRBD1. Sequencing input: T cells isolated from PBMCs. The nucleotides are TGTGCCAGCAGCCTCGGACAGGGGTTTATGGGCTACACCTTC. This translates into CASSLGQGFMGYTF.